One and the same sample provided the 17 T cell receptor beta chains below, sequenced in a study of blood T cells in healthy people across ages (dated by TCRdb to 2013 to 2016). Library generation was performed with 5' RACE. The sample was run on an Illumina HiSeq 2500. A second PCR of roughly 7 to 11 cycles was run with a J-beta primer mix and a sample-barcoded 5' primer. TCRdb applied fastp at Q25 and MiXCR to the public reads, then kept only in-frame beta chains. Each CDR3 protein appears once, grouped with its most common genes and DNA. For this sample the table gives approximately 940,000 distinct CDR3 sequences, of which about 48% were detected only once. Under 15% of the sample rests with the top ten. The specimen sequenced was blood. The source is a man between 25 and 39 years old in good health.

This clonotype has more than one count but fewer than ten. This rearrangement joins TRBV29-1 to TRBJ2-7; 12 nucleotides line up with TRBD2. V lost 4 bases and J lost 5; bases outside the gene matches: 3. Looked up from germline, CDR1 is SQVTM and CDR2 is ANQGSEA. The CDR3 covers 13 residues. The CDR3 is CSVATSGGNEQYF. CDR3 in DNA: TGCAGCGTTGCTACTAGCGGGGGGAACGAGCAGTACTTC.

CDR3 in DNA: TGTGCCTGGAGTAACTTCTCAGATACGCAGTATTTT. Its protein product is CAWSNFSDTQYF. V usage is TRBV30 and J usage is TRBJ2-3, with D uncertain. Trimming cost V 2 bases and J 4 bases, with 7 bases left between them. This CDR3 has 12 residues. Germline CDR1 reads GTSNPN; CDR2 reads SVGIG (reference sequence).

As regards this clonotype: Germline is not matched at one junction end, which may reflect a read error. The chain uses TRBV7-2 and TRBJ2-1, with D perhaps being TRBD1 or TRBD2 (5 bases each). Germline values: CDR1 SGHTA, CDR2 FQGNSA. The CDR3 totals 17 residues. DNA for the CDR3: TGTGCCAGCAGCTTACTCCCGAGTGGGACCTCCTTCAATGAGCAGTTCTTC. Translating it yields CASSLLPSGTSFNEQFF.

The table lists this clonotype with many counts. The gene calls are TRBV2 and TRBJ1-1, with 7 bases fitting TRBD1. The CDR3 is 11 residues long. Germline V lookup: CDR1 SNHLY, CDR2 FYNNEI. The J segment lost 12 bases and the V segment lost 4 bases, leaving 5 bases of the junction unmatched. The CDR3 region has the DNA TGTGCCAGCAGTGGACAGGGTGAGACTTTCTTT. As protein: CASSGQGETFF.

This chain links TRBV20-1 with TRBJ2-5; D is undetermined. Matching the DNA end better, TRBJ2-7 makes the J call doubtful. Germline lookup yields CDR1 DFQATT and CDR2 SNEGSKA (reference sequence). The CDR3 length is 14 residues. The CDR3 spells CSARAAEATYEQYF. CDR3 coding DNA: TGCAGTGCTAGAGCGGCAGAGGCGACCTACGAGCAGTACTTC.

The chain joins TRBV28 to TRBJ2-2; TRBD1 or TRBD2 may be the D gene (6 bases each). Trimming took off 3 bases at V and 1 base at J, with 9 bases between the two ends. The CDR3 is made up of 15 amino acids. CDR1 and CDR2 (germline): MDHEN, SYDVKM. The CDR3 loop is CASSLGGQNTGELFF. In nucleotides, the CDR3 is TGTGCCAGCAGTTTGGGGGGACAGAACACCGGGGAGCTGTTTTTT.

This clonotype was detected only a few times. This chain links TRBV6-1 with TRBJ2-7; 7 bases are shared with TRBD1. CDR3 length: 14 residues. J lost 3 bases, V lost 3 bases, and 5 bases had no gene match. Per the germline V gene, CDR1 is MNHNS and CDR2 is SASEGT. In DNA form, the CDR3 reads TGTGCCAGCAGTGAGGGACAGATATTCTACGAGCAGTACTTC. Its protein is CASSEGQIFYEQYF.

Ten or more counts support this clonotype. CDR3 DNA: TGTGCCAGCAGCTCCAGGGAATCCAATGAGCAGTTCTTC. Translation: CASSSRESNEQFF. The genes are TRBV7-8 and TRBJ2-1; maybe TRBD1 (5 bases). CDR3 size: 13 residues. V dropped 4 bases and J dropped 6 bases, with 10 bases sitting between them. Germline loops: CDR1 SGHVS, CDR2 FQNEAQ.

The V gene is TRBV18, the J gene TRBJ1-1, with 7 bases lining up with TRBD1. Germline CDR1 and CDR2: KGHSH and LQKENI. CDR3 size: 13 residues. The trim removed 4 bases at V and 4 bases at J, leaving 3 bases unmatched. Here the CDR3 reads CASSLGQVTEAFF. For the CDR3, the DNA is TGTGCCAGCTCACTCGGACAGGTCACTGAAGCTTTCTTT.

The V call is TRBV4-3, the J call TRBJ2-1; TRBD2 aligns across 15 bases. Germline CDR1 and CDR2: LGHNA and YSLEER. Trimming took 2 bases from V and 7 from J; bases not matched to a gene: 9. The CDR3 is 18 amino acids. The CDR3: CASSQLPIGTSGRNEQFF. The CDR3 nucleotides read TGCGCCAGCAGCCAACTACCAATTGGGACTAGCGGGAGGAATGAGCAGTTCTTC.

In this sample, this clonotype turned up a few times. This rearrangement joins TRBV29-1 to TRBJ2-3; 8 bases map to TRBD1. There are 15 residues in the CDR3. Germline CDR1 is SQVTM and CDR2 is ANQGSEA. The junction had 10 bases not matched to a gene; V was cut back by 2 bases and J by 6 bases. The CDR3 bases are TGCAGCGTTGAACCCGGGACAGGTTTAGCGGATACGCAGTATTTT. It yields the protein CSVEPGTGLADTQYF.

This chain uses TRBV12-3 or TRBV12-4 with TRBJ2-3; D possibly matches TRBD1 or TRBD2 (6 bases each). There are 16 residues in the CDR3. The V and J ends lost 6 bases and 1 base respectively, with 17 bases between them. CDR3 loop: CASRPEGGSGTDTQYF. As DNA, the CDR3 is TGTGCCAGCAGACCTGAGGGGGGTAGCGGCACAGATACGCAGTATTTT.

Here the CDR3 DNA reads TGTGCCAGCAGCTTAGTCGGACAGGGCACTGAAGCTTTCTTT. This gives the protein CASSLVGQGTEAFF. The chain has TRBV7-8 and TRBJ1-1; 8 bases match TRBD1. V lost 1 base to trimming and J lost 4 bases; unmatched junction nucleotides: 2. The CDR3 has 14 residues. Germline V CDR1 and CDR2: SGHVS, FQNEAQ.

The V gene is TRBV28, the J gene TRBJ2-7, with TRBD2 identical over 8 bases. This CDR3 has 14 amino acids. Germline V CDR1 and CDR2: MDHEN, SYDVKM. The V and J ends lost 5 bases and 7 bases, in that order; junction bases with no gene match: 10. The CDR3 DNA sequence: TGTGCCAGCAGTGCGGGACTAGGGTCTCGGGAGCAGTACTTC. Encoded protein: CASSAGLGSREQYF.

This clonotype turned up a few times. The chain recombines TRBV9 with TRBJ1-2; D may be TRBD1 (6 bases). Deletions cut 3 bases from V and 0 bases from J, with 9 bases between. In germline, CDR1 is SGDLS, CDR2 YYNGEE. The CDR3 has 14 residues. The CDR3 bases are TGTGCCAGCAGCGCGGACAGTTCTAACTATGGCTACACCTTC. Translating gives CASSADSSNYGYTF.

This clonotype was seen a handful of times. The chain is built from TRBV27 and TRBJ2-7, with TRBD1 as a possible D gene (6 bases). Germline V gene data show CDR1 as MNHEY and CDR2 as SMNVEV (reference sequence). V lost 8 bases and J lost 2, with 19 bases in between. The length of the CDR3 is 15 residues. CDR3: CASGLAGTLPYEQYF. In DNA, the CDR3 is TGTGCCAGCGGCCTAGCCGGGACACTCCCCTACGAGCAGTACTTC.

The sample holds a few counts of this clonotype. This chain connects TRBV11-2 to TRBJ2-5; D is tentatively TRBD1 or TRBD2 (6 bases each). CDR3 length: 15 amino acids. V lost 1 base and J lost 7, with 16 bases in between. Germline CDR1 and CDR2: SGHAT and FQNNGV. CDR3 loop: CASSLVFGGGGTQYF. The CDR3, as DNA: TGTGCCAGCAGCTTAGTTTTCGGGGGCGGCGGGACCCAGTACTTC.